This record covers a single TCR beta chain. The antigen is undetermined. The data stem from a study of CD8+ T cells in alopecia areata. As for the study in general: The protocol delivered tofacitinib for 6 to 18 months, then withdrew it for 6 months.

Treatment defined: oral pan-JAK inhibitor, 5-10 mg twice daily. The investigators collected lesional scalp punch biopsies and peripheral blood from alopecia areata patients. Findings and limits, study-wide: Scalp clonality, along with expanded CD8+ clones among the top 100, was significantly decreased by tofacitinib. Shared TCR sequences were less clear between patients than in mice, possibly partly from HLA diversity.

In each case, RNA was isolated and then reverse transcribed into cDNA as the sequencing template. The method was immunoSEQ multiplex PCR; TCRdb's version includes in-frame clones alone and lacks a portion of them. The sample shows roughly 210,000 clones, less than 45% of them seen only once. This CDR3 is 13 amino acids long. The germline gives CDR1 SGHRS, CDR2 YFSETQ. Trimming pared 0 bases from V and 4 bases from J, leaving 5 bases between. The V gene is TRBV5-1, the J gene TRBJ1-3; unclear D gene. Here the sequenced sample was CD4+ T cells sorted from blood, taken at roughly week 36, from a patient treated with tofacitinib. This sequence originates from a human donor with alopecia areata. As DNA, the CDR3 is TGCGCCAGCAGCTTGGGATTGGGAAACACCATATATTTT. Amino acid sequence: CASSLGLGNTIYF.